Included here is one T cell receptor beta chain sequence, with context. Original handling: Reference gene primers were amplified, and this amplification served to estimate nucleated cell counts. Profiling relied on immunoSEQ multiplex PCR, and the TCRdb table lists in-frame clones only, not all of them. The V and J calls and clone size are taken from that table; D and trimming were inferred from the DNA. The table shows hundreds of thousands of clones, with about 87% occurring only once. The sample comes from a study of blood T cell repertoires in COVID-19. The clonotype was recovered from a woman younger than 30 with acute or convalescent COVID-19. The specimen sequenced was peripheral blood.

The CDR3 loop is CASNSGQSNSPLHF. DNA for the CDR3: TGTGCCAGCAACTCGGGACAGTCTAATTCACCCCTCCACTTT. The chain couples TRBV6-6 to TRBJ1-6; 7 bases align to TRBD1. The germline V gene encodes CDR1 MNHNY and CDR2 SVGAGI (reference sequence). The V and J ends lost 7 bases and 6 bases, in that order; junction bases with no gene match: 6. CDR3 size: 14 residues.